This TCR beta chain was observed in a study of T-cell reconstitution after alpha-beta-depleted transplantation in children. Study results and limitations: Once a year had passed after transplant, T-cell counts and diversity came mostly from newly produced T cells. Some patients showed high day-60 TCRbeta diversity, which derived from surviving recipient T cells and thymic progenitors. After transplant, at about two months, alpha-beta T cells were reportedly derived from several hundred expanded graft clones.

As concerns this clonotype: As yet, its antigen is unknown.

Library preparation (for TCRbeta) was performed with unique molecular identifiers. Each CDR3 protein gets one entry after TCRdb re-called the PCR reads with MiXCR. This sample yields 150,000 to 250,000 distinct CDR3 sequences, of which 5% to 7.5% are seen a single time; about 5% belongs to the top ten. This TCR was recovered from a girl less than two years old with combined immunodeficiency, due to receive a stem cell transplant. The source was PBMCs, collected before TCRalphabeta/CD19-depleted stem cell transplant.

DNA of the CDR3: TGTGCCAGCTGCAAAGAAGTGCTACAGGGTTTGAGGACTGAAGCTTTCTTT. It encodes CASCKEVLQGLRTEAFF. This chain uses TRBV3-1 with TRBJ1-1, with D tentatively TRBD1 (6 bases). The CDR3 sequence is 17 residues long. Per the germline V gene, CDR1 is LGHDT and CDR2 is YNNKEL (reference sequence). Between the trimmed V and J ends, which lost 8 bases and 5 bases, there was a span of 27 bases.